The rows below give T cell receptor beta chains drawn from one sample of a study of T cell responses to AZD1222 COVID-19 vaccine. TCRdb's table, derived via immunoSEQ multiplex PCR, lists solely in-frame clones and lacks some. The sample consists of some 100,000 clones, about 88% of them appearing once. The source was peripheral blood, collected on day 0 of AZD1222 vaccination. The receptors were gathered from an adult in good health. CDR3s include the opening cysteine and the closing phenylalanine or tryptophan. A D gene is named only where the DNA matches it firmly. Clone size, where shown, is once, few, many, or a class for clones that have expanded.

abundance | d_gene | j_gene | v_gene | CDR3aa | CDR3nt
- | TRBD2 | TRBJ2-7 | TRBV6-1 | CASSEVGRAYEQYF | TGTGCCAGCAGTGAAGTCGGGAGGGCCTACGAGCAGTACTTC
- | TRBD2 | TRBJ2-2 | TRBV27 | CASRPTSGSPGELFF | TGTGCCAGCAGACCTACTAGCGGGAGCCCCGGGGAGCTGTTTTTT
- | TRBD1 | TRBJ1-1 | TRBV6-5 | CASSYGGRGDTEAFF | TGTGCCAGCAGTTACGGGGGCAGGGGGGACACTGAAGCTTTCTTT
- | - | TRBJ1-4 | TRBV4-2 | CASSPWGGHEKLFF | TGTGCCAGCAGCCCATGGGGGGGACATGAAAAACTGTTTTTT
few | TRBD1 | TRBJ1-2 | TRBV12-5 | CASGLVTGVISYGYTF | TGTGCTAGTGGTTTGGTCACAGGGGTAATTAGCTATGGCTACACCTTC
- | - | TRBJ1-1 | TRBV13 | CASSFLRVINTEAFF | TGTGCCAGCAGCTTCCTCAGGGTTATTAACACTGAAGCTTTCTTT
- | TRBD1 | TRBJ2-5 | TRBV19 | CASSGGQQETQYF | TGTGCCAGTAGTGGGGGACAGCAAGAGACCCAGTACTTC
- | - | TRBJ1-5 | TRBV18 | CASSAQGTISNQPQHF | TGTGCCAGCTCAGCTCAGGGGACGATCAGCAATCAGCCCCAGCATTTT
- | - | TRBJ1-1 | TRBV4-1 | CASSQGTMAPAFF | TGCGCCAGCAGCCAAGGGACGATGGCACCAGCTTTCTTT
- | - | TRBJ2-1 | TRBV6-4 | CASSKDYHSYNEQFF | TGTGCCAGCAGTAAGGACTACCACTCCTACAATGAGCAGTTCTTC
- | - | TRBJ1-4 | TRBV14 | CASAGPGEKLFF | TGTGCCAGCGCAGGGCCAGGGGAAAAACTGTTTTTT
- | - | TRBJ1-1 | TRBV23-1 | CARPTWGSLTEAFF | TGCGCCAGACCTACATGGGGCAGCCTCACTGAAGCTTTCTTT
once | - | TRBJ1-1 | TRBV11-2 | CASARGYSTEAFF | TGTGCCAGCGCGAGGGGTTATAGCACTGAAGCTTTCTTT
- | TRBD2 | TRBJ2-3 | TRBV7-9 | CASSLVTSGGATDTQYF | TGTGCCAGCAGCTTAGTTACTAGCGGGGGGGCCACAGATACGCAGTATTTT
- | TRBD1 | TRBJ1-1 | TRBV27 | CASRPSQGTVNTEAFF | TGTGCCAGCAGACCATCACAGGGGACAGTGAACACTGAAGCTTTCTTT
- | - | TRBJ2-7 | TRBV28 | CASSLSNRVDYSYEQYF | TGTGCCAGCAGTTTATCGAACAGGGTAGACTACTCCTACGAGCAGTACTTC
- | - | TRBJ1-1 | TRBV4-1 | CASSQGAGSRGTEAFF | TGCGCCAGCAGCCAAGGGGCCGGGTCCCGGGGGACTGAAGCTTTCTTT
- | - | TRBJ2-7 | TRBV6-1 | CASSEGLGLSYEQYF | TGTGCCAGCAGTGAGGGCTTGGGGCTCTCCTACGAGCAGTACTTC
- | - | TRBJ2-1 | TRBV7-3 | CASSAPGVPHEQFF | TGTGCCAGCAGCGCTCCGGGAGTCCCCCATGAGCAGTTCTTC
- | TRBD2 | TRBJ2-3 | TRBV6-5 | CASSFREGGDTQYF | TGTGCCAGCTCCTTTCGGGAGGGGGGAGATACGCAGTATTTT
- | - | TRBJ2-2 | TRBV15 | CATSRGLPEVGELFF | TGTGCCACCAGCAGAGGACTGCCGGAGGTCGGGGAGCTGTTTTTT
- | - | TRBJ2-3 | TRBV18 | CASSPPVTVYTQYF | TGTGCCAGCTCACCACCGGTGACAGTTTATACGCAGTATTTT
- | TRBD1 | TRBJ1-2 | TRBV2 | CASSPLGQGNYGYTF | TGTGCCAGCAGTCCATTGGGACAGGGCAATTATGGCTACACCTTC
few | - | TRBJ2-3 | TRBV5-1 | CASSPVVGGGTDTQYF | TGCGCCAGCAGCCCCGTGGTGGGAGGTGGCACAGATACGCAGTATTTT
- | - | TRBJ2-1 | TRBV4-1 | CASSQERGGQNNEQFF | TGCGCCAGCAGCCAAGAGAGGGGGGGACAGAACAATGAGCAGTTCTTC
- | - | TRBJ2-1 | TRBV3-1/TRBV3-2 | CASSQDGGFGFF | TGTGCCAGCAGCCAAGATGGGGGGTTCGGGTTCTTC
many | TRBD2 | TRBJ2-3 | TRBV6-2/TRBV6-3 | CASSYLSGSGILDTQYF | TGTGCCAGCAGTTACTTGAGTGGCAGCGGGATCCTTGATACGCAGTATTTT
once | TRBD1 | TRBJ1-1 | TRBV24-1 | CATSDPGTGGSSIMNTEAFF | TGTGCCACCAGTGATCCCGGGACAGGGGGTAGTAGTATTATGAACACTGAAGCTTTCTTT
- | - | TRBJ1-1 | TRBV29-1 | CSGTLNTEAFF | TGCAGCGGAACACTTAACACTGAAGCTTTCTTT
- | TRBD1 | TRBJ1-2 | TRBV29-1 | CSVGGGNYGYTF | TGCAGCGTCGGAGGGGGCAACTATGGCTACACCTTC
- | TRBD1 | TRBJ1-3 | TRBV6-2/TRBV6-3 | CASSPAGQPRNTIYF | TGTGCCAGCAGTCCAGCGGGACAGCCGAGAAACACCATATATTTT